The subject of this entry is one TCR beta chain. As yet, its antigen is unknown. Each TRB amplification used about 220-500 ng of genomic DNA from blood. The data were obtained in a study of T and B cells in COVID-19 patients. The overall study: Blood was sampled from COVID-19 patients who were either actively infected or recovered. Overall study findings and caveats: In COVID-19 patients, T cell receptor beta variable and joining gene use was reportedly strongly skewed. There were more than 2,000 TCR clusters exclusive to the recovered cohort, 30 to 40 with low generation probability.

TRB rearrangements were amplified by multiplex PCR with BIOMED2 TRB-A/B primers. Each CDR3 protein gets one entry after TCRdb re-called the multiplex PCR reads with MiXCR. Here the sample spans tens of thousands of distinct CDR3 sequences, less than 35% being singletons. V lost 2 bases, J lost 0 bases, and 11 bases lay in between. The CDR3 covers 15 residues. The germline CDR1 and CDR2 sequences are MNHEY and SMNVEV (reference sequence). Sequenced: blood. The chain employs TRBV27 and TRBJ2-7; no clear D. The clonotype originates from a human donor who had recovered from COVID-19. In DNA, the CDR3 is TGTGCCAGCAGTTTAAGCGCGGCAGCCTCCTACGAGCAGTACTTC. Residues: CASSLSAAASYEQYF.